This TCR beta chain comes out of a study of blood T cell repertoires in COVID-19. Study context: Acute-phase and convalescent COVID-19 samples originated in the United States, Italy and Spain. PBMCs, B-cell-depleted T cells, or T cells were the source of the cDNA or gDNA that made up the material.

CDR1 and CDR2 from the germline V gene are ENHRY and SYGVKD. V gave up 2 bases and J gave up 3 bases; unmatched junction bases: 6. The CDR3 has 15 amino acids. In the original analysis: By means of reference gene primer amplification, nucleated cell counts were estimated. Sequenced by immunoSEQ multiplex PCR; TCRdb stores in-frame clones only, minus some. That table gives V, J and clone size, and the DNA gave D and trimming. The sample comprises tens of thousands of clones, 78% of which are singletons, and around a third rests with the top ten. Sample: peripheral blood. V is TRBV10-3 and J is TRBJ1-2; 7 nucleotides line up with TRBD1. This receptor was taken from a man at least 80 years old with acute or convalescent COVID-19. The CDR3 DNA reads as TGTGCCATCAGTGAGAGGACTACAGGGGACTATGGCTACACCTTC. It encodes CAISERTTGDYGYTF.